This T cell receptor (beta chain) was recovered during a study of shared clonotypes between healthy human individuals. CDR3 length: 14 amino acids. V lost 5 bases, J lost 0 bases, and 11 bases lay in between. Germline V gene lookup returns CDR1 SGHKS and CDR2 YYEKEE (reference sequence). The study's findings and limits: Four donors had roughly 5% of their naive CD4 clonotypes in common.

As to this clone: The antigen is unknown.

Sequenced by immunoSEQ multiplex PCR; TCRdb stores in-frame clones only, minus some. The sample includes over a million clones, approximately 80% seen only once; the top ten take roughly 0.56%. The sample consisted of memory CD4+ T cells from PBMCs. Documented subset: CD45RA-negative fraction. This rearrangement joins TRBV5-5 to TRBJ1-2, with D possibly TRBD1 on 5 matching bases. The source of this sequence is a man aged 18 to 30 in good health. Some clones in this sample may be carry-over from other donors' samples. CDR3 coding DNA: TGTGCCAGCAGTTCGGGAGGGGCTAACTATGGCTACACCTTC. Its protein product is CASSSGGANYGYTF.